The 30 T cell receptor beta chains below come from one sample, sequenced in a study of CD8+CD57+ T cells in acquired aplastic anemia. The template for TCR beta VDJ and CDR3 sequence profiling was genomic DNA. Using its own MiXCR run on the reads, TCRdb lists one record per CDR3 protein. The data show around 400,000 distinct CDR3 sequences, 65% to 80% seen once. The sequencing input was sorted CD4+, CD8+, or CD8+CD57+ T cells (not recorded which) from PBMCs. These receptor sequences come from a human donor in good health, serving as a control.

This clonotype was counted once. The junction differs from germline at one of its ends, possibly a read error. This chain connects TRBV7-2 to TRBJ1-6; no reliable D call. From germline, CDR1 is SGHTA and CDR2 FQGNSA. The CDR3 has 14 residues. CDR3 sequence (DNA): TGTGCCAGCAGCGGCAGAACGGATGATTCGCAGTACTTCTTT. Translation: CASSGRTDDSQYFF.

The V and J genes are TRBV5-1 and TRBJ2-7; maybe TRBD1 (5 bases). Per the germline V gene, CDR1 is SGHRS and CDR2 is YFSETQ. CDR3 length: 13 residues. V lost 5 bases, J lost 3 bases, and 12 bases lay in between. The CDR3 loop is CASRLTDNYEQYF. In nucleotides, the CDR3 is TGCGCCAGCAGATTGACAGACAACTACGAGCAGTACTTC.

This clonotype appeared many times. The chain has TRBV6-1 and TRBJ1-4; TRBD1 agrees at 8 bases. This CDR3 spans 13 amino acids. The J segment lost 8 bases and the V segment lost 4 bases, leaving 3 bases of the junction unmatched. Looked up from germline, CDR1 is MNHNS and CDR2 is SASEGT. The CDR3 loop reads CASSAGQAEKLFF. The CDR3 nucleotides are TGTGCCAGCAGTGCGGGACAGGCGGAAAAACTGTTTTTT.

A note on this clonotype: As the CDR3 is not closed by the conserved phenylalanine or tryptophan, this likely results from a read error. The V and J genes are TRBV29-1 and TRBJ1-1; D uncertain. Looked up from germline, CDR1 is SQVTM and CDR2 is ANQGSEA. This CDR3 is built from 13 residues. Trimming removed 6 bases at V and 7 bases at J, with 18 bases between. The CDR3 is CSVRKTADGEAFC. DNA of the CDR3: TGCAGCGTCAGGAAAACAGCGGACGGTGAAGCTTTCTGT.

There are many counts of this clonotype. The CDR3 sequence: CASSQRRNEQFF. The CDR3 coding sequence is TGTGCCAGCAGTCAGAGACGGAATGAGCAGTTCTTC. The V call is TRBV12-3 or TRBV12-4, the J call TRBJ2-1; D is undetermined. V lost 5 bases and J 7 bases, leaving 9 bases between the germline ends. The CDR3 has 12 amino acids.

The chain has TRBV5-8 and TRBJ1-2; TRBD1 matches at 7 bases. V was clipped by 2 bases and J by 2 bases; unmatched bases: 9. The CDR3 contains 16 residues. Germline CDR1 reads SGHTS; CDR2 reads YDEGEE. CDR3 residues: CASSLSRQGGNYGYTF. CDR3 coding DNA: TGTGCCAGCAGCTTATCTCGACAGGGCGGGAACTATGGCTACACCTTC.

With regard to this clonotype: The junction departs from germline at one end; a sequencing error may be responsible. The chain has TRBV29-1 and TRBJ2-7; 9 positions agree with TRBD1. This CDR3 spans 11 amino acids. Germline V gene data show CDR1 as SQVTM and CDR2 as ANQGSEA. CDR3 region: CSVGDRVCGNF. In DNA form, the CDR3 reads TGCAGCGTTGGGGACAGGGTATGCGGGAACTTC.

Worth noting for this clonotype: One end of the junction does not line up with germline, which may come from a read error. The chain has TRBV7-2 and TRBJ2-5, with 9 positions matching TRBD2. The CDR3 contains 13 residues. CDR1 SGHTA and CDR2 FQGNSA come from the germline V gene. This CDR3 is CASCLRGGGSQYF. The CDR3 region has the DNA TGTGCCAGCTGCTTGCGGGGGGGTGGGTCCCAGTACTTC. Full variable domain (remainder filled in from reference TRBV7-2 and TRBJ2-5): GAGVSQSPSNKVTEKGKDVELRCDPISGHTALYWYRQSLGQGLEFLIYFQGNSAPDKSGLPSDRFSAERTGGSVSTLTIQRTQQEDSAVYLCASCLRGGGSQYFGPGTRLLVL.

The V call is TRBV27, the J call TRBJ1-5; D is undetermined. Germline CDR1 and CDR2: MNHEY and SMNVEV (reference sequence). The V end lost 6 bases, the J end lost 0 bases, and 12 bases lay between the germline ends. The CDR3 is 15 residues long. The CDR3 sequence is CASRPRQHSNQPQHF. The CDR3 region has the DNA TGTGCCAGCAGACCTCGACAACATAGCAATCAGCCCCAGCATTTT.

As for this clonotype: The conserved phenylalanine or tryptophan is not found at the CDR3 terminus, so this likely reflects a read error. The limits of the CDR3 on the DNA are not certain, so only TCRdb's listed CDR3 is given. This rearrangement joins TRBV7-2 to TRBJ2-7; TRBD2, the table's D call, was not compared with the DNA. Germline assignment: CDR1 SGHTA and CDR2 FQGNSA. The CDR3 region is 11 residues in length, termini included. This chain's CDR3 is CASSLGGGAAY.

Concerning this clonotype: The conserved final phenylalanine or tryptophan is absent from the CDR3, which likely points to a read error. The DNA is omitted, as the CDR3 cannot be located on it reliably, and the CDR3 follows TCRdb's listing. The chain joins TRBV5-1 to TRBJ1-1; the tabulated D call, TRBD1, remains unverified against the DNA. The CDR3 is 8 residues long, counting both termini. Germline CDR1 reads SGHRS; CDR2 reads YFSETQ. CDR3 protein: CASSPTPG.

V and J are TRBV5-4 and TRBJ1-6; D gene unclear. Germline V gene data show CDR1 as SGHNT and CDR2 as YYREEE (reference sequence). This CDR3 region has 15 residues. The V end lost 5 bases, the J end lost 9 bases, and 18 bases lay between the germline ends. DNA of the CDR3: TGTGCCAGCAGTGAAAAGGAGGCTGTAGCTTCACCCCTCCACTTT. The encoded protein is CASSEKEAVASPLHF.

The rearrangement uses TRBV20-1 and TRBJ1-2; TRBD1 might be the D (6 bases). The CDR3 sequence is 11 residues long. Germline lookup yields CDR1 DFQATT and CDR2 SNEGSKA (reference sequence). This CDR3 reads CSVEPGEGYTF. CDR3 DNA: TGCAGCGTAGAACCAGGGGAGGGCTACACCTTC.

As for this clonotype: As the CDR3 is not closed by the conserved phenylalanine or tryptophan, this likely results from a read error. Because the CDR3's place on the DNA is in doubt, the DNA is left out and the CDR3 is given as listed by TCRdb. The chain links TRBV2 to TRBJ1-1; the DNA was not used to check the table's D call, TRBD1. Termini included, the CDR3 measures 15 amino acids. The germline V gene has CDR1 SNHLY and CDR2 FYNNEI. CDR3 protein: CASTDQDSNQPQHFG.

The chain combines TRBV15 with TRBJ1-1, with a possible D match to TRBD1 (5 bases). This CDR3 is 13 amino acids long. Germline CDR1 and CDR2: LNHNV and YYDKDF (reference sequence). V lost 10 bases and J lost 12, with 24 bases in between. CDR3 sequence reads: CASSDSRPGASFF. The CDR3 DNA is TGTGCCAGCAGTGATTCCCGCCCCGGGGCATCTTTCTTT. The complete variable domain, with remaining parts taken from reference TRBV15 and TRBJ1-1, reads DAMVIQNPRYQVTQFGKPVTLSCSQTLNHNVMYWYQQKSSQAPKLLFHYYDKDFNNEADTPDNFQSRRPNTSFCFLDIRSPGLGDTAMYLCASSDSRPGASFFGQGTRLTVV.

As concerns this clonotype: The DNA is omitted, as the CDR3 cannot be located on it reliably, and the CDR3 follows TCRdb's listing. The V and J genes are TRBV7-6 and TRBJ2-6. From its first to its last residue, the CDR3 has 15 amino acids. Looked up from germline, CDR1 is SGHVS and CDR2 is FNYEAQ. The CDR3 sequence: CASSLAYYGQYFGTF.

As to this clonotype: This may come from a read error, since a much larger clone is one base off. Here the CDR3 DNA reads TGTGCCAGCAGCTTTAACCGAACGGAAATTAACTATGGCTACACCTTC. It yields the protein CASSFNRTEINYGYTF. The chain links TRBV7-2 to TRBJ1-2; D not resolved. V gave up 3 bases and J gave up 1 base, with 15 bases separating them. CDR3 length equals 16 residues. Germline lookup yields CDR1 SGHTA and CDR2 FQGNSA.

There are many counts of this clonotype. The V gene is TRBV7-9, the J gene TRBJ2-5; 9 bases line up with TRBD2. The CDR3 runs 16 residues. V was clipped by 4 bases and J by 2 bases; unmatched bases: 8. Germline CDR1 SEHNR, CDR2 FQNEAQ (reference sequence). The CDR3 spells CASSSRAGGLQETQYF. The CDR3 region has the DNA TGTGCCAGCAGCTCTAGGGCGGGGGGGCTACAAGAGACCCAGTACTTC.

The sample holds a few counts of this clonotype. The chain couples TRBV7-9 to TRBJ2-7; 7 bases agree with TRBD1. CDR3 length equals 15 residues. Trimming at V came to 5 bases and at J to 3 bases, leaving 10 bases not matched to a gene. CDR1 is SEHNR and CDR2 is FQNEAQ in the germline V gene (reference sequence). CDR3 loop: CASSERDSDNYEQYF. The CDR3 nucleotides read TGTGCCAGCAGCGAACGGGACAGCGATAACTACGAGCAGTACTTC. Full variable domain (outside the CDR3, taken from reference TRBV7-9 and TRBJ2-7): DTGVSQNPRHKITKRGQNVTFRCDPISEHNRLYWYRQTLGQGPEFLTYFQNEAQLEKSRLLSDRFSAERPKGSFSTLEIQRTEQGDSAMYLCASSERDSDNYEQYFGPGTRLTVT.

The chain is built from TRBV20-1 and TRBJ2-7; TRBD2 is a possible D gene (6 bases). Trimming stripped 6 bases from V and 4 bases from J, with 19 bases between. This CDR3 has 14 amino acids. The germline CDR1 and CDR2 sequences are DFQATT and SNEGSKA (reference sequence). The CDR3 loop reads CSALDYPYEYEQYF. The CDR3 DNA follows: TGCAGTGCCCTGGACTACCCCTACGAGTACGAGCAGTACTTC.

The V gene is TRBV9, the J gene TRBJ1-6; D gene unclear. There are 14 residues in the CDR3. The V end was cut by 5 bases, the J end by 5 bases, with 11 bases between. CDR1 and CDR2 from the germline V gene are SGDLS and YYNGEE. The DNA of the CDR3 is TGTGCCAGCAGGGAAAAGGTGGATAATTCACCCCTCCACTTT. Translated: CASREKVDNSPLHF.

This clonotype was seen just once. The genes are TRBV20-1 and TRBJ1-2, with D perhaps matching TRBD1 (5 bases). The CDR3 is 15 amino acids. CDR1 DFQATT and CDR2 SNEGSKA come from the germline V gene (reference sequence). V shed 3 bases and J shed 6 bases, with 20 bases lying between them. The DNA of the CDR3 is TGCAGTGCTAGCCCTGGGGGGGAGGGGATTCATGGCTACACCTTC. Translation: CSASPGGEGIHGYTF.

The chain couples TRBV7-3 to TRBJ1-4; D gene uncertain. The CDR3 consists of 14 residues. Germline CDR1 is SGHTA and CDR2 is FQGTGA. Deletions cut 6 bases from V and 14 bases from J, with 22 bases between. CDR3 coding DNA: TGTGCCAGCAGTGACACGCGTCTCGGGGAGGCGCTGTTTTTT. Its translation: CASSDTRLGEALFF. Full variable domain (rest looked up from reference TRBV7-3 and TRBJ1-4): GAGVSQTPSNKVTEKGKYVELRCDPISGHTALYWYRQSLGQGPEFLIYFQGTGAADDSGLPNDRFFAVRPEGSVSTLKIQRTERGDSAVYLCASSDTRLGEALFFGSGTQLSVL.

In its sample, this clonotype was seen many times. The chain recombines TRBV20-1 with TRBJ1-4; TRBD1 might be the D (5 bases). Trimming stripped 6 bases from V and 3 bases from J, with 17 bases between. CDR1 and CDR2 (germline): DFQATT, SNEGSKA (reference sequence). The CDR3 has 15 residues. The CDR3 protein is CSATRGAGSNEKLFF. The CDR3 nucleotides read TGCAGTGCCACGAGAGGAGCAGGGTCTAATGAAAAACTGTTTTTT.

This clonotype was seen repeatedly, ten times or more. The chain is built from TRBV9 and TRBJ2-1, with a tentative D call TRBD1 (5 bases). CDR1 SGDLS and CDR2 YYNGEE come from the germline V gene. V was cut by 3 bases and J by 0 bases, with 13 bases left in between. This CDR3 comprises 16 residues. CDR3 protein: CASSARDRDSYNEQFF. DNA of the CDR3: TGTGCCAGCAGCGCCAGGGATCGTGACTCCTACAATGAGCAGTTCTTC.

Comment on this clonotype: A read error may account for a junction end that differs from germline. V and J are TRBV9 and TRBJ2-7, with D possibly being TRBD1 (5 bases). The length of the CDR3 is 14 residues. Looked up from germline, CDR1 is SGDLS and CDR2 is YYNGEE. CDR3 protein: CASSFSYTRQLGPF. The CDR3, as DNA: TGTGCCAGCAGCTTCAGTTACACGCGTCAACTGGGGCCCTTC.

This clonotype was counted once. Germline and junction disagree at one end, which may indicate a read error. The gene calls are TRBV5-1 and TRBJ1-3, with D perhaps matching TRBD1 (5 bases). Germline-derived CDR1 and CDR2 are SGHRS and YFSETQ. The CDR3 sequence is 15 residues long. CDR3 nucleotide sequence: TGTGCCACCAGCAGGGATAGGGGATCTAGAAACACCATATATTTT. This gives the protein CATSRDRGSRNTIYF.

In DNA form, the CDR3 reads TGTGCCAGCGTTCCGGCATATAATTCACCCCTCCACTTT. Translation: CASVPAYNSPLHF. This chain links TRBV2 with TRBJ1-6; D is unresolved. The CDR3 runs 13 residues. From germline, CDR1 is SNHLY and CDR2 FYNNEI. The germline V and J ends were trimmed by 8 bases and 4 bases, with 9 bases remaining between them.

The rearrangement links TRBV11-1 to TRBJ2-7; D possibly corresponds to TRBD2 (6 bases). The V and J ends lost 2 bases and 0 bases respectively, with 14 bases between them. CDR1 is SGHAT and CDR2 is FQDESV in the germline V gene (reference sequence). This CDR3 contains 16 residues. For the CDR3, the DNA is TGTGCCAGCAGCTTAACCGCGGGAAAGAGCTCCTACGAGCAGTACTTC. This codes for CASSLTAGKSSYEQYF.

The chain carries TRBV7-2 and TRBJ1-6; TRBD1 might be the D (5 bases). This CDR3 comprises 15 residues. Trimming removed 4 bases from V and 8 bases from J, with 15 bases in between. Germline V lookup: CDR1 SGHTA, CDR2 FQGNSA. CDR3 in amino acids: CASSSPDTGDSPLHF. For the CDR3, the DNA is TGTGCCAGCAGCTCCCCGGACACCGGGGATTCACCCCTCCACTTT.